Sequencing of this T cell receptor (beta chain) was carried out in a study of blood T cells in healthy people across ages. A J-beta primer mix and a sample-barcoded 5' primer were used in a second PCR of about 7 to 12 cycles. TCRdb passed the 5' RACE reads through MiXCR, listing each CDR3 protein once. Found here are over 1,200,000 distinct CDR3 sequences, 59% of them singletons; the top ten hold over 5.5%. The CDR3 has 15 amino acids. Germline CDR1 MNHEY, CDR2 SVGEGT. V lost 2 bases and J lost 2, with 13 bases in between. V usage is TRBV6-2 or TRBV6-3 and J usage is TRBJ2-7; D perhaps matches TRBD1 (6 bases). Sequencing was done on a sample of blood. The TCR originated in a man between 18 and 35 years old in good health. The CDR3 region is CASSYTRDTAYEQYF. The CDR3 DNA is TGTGCCAGCAGTTACACCCGGGACACGGCCTACGAGCAGTACTTC.